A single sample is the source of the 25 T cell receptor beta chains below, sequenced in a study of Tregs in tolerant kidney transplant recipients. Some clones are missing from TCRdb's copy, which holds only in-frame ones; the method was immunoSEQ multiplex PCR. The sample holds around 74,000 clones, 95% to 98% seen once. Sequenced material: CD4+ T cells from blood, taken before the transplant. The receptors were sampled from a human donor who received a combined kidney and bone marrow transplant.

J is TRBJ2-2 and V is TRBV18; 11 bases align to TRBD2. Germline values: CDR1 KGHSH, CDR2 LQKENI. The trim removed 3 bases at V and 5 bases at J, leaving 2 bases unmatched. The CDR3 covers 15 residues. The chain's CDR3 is CASSPRTSGTGELFF. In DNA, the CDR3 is TGTGCCAGCTCACCTCGGACTAGCGGGACCGGGGAGCTGTTTTTT.

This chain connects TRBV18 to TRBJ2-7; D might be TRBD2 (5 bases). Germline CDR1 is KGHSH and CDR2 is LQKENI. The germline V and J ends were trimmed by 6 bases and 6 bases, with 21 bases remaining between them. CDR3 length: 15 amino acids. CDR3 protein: CASSSEPGLGAEQYF. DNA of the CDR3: TGTGCCAGCTCGTCAGAACCGGGGTTAGGCGCCGAGCAGTACTTC.

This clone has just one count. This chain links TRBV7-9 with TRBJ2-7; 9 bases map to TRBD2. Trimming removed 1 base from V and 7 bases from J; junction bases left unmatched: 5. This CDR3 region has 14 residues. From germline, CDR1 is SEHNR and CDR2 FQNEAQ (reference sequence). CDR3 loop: CASSLGGGAGEQYF. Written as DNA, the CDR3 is TGTGCCAGCAGCTTAGGCGGGGGGGCGGGGGAGCAGTACTTC.

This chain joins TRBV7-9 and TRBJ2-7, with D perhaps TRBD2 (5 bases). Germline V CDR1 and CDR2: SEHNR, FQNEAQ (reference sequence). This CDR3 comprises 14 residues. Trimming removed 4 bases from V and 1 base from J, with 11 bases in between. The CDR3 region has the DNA TGTGCCAGCAGCTCCGGAGGAGGTTCCTACGAGCAGTACTTC. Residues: CASSSGGGSYEQYF.

Written as DNA, the CDR3 is TGCGCCAGCAGCCAGGACGGGGCGGGGTCACCCTACGAGCAGTACTTC. Translated, it gives CASSQDGAGSPYEQYF. The rearrangement uses TRBV4-3 and TRBJ2-7; a possible D gene is TRBD2 (6 bases). The CDR3 sequence is 16 residues long. Germline V gene sequence: CDR1 LGHNA, CDR2 YSLEER. V dropped 3 bases and J dropped 2 bases, with 17 bases sitting between them.

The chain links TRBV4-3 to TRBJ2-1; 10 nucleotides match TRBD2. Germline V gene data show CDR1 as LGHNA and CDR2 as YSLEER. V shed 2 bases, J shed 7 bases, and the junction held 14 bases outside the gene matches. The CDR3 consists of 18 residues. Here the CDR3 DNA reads TGCGCCAGCAGCCAAAGAGCTAGCGGGAGAAGGACGGAGAATGAGCAGTTCTTC. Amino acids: CASSQRASGRRTENEQFF.

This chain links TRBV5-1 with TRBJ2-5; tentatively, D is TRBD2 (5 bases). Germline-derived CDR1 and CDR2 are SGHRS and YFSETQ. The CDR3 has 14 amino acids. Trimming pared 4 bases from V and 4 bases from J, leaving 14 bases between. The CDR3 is CASSIGRSRETQYF. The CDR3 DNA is TGCGCCAGCAGCATTGGGAGAAGTCGAGAGACCCAGTACTTC.

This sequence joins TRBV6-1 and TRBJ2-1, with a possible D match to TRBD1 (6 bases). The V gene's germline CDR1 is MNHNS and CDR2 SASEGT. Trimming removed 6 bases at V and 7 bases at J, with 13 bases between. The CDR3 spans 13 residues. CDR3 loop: CASRLTGRNEQFF. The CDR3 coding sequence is TGTGCCAGCAGGCTAACAGGGAGAAATGAGCAGTTCTTC.

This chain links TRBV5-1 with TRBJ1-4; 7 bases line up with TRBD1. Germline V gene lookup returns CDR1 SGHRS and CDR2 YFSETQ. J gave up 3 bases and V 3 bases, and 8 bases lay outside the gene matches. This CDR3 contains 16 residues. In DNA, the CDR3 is TGCGCCAGCAGCTATCCCCAGGGGGGAGCTAATGAAAAACTGTTTTTT. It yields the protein CASSYPQGGANEKLFF.

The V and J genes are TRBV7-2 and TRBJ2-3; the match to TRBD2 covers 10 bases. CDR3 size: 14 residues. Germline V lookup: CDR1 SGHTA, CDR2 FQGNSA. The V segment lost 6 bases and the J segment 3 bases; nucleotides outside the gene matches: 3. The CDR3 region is CASRRTSGTDTQYF. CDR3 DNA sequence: TGTGCCAGCAGGCGGACTAGCGGAACAGATACGCAGTATTTT.

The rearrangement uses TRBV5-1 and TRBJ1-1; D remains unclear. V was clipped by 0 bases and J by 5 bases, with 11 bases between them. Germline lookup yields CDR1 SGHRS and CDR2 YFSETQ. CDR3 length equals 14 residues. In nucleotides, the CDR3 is TGCGCCAGCAGCTTGGAACGCCGGAGGACTGAAGCTTTCTTT. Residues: CASSLERRRTEAFF.

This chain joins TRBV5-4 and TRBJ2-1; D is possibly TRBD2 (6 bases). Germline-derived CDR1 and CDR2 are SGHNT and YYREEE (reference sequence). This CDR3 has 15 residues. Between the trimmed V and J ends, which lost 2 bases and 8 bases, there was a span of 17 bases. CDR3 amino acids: CASSFAGPSSDEQFF. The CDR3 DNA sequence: TGTGCCAGCAGCTTTGCGGGACCATCCTCGGATGAGCAGTTCTTC.

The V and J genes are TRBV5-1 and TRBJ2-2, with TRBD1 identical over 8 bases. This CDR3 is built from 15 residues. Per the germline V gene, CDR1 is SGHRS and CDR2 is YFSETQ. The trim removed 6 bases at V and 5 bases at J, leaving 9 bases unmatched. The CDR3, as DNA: TGCGCCAGCATGTCTAGGCAGGGGGCTACCGGGGAGCTGTTTTTT. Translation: CASMSRQGATGELFF.

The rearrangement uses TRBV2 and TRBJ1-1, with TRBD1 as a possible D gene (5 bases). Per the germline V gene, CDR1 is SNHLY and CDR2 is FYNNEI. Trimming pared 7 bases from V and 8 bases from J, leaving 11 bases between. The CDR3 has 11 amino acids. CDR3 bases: TGTGCCAGCATTGTAGGGGCCGAAGCTTTCTTT. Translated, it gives CASIVGAEAFF.

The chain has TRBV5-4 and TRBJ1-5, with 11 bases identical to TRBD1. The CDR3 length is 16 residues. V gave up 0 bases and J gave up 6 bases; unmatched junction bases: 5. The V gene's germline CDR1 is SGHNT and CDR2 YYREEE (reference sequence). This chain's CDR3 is CASSLGPDRGRQPQHF. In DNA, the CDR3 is TGTGCCAGCAGCTTGGGCCCGGACAGGGGGCGTCAGCCCCAGCATTTT.

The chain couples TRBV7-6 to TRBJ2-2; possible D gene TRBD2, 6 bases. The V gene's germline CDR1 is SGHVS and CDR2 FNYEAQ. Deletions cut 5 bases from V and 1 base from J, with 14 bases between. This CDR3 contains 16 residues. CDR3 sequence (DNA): TGTGCCAGCAGCCGACGGCGGGATCTGAACACCGGGGAGCTGTTTTTT. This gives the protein CASSRRRDLNTGELFF.

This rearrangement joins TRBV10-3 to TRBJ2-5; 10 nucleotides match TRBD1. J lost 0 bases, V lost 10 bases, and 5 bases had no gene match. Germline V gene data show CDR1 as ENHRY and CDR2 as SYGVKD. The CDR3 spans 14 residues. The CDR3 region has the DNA TGTGCCACCAAAGGACAGGGGGACCAAGAGACCCAGTACTTC. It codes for CATKGQGDQETQYF.

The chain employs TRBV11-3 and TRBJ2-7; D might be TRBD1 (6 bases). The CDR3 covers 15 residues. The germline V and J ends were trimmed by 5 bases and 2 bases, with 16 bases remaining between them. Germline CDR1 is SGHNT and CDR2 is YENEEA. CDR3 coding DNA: TGTGCCAGCAGCCCCGGGCAGGGGCGAACCTACGAGCAGTACTTC. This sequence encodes CASSPGQGRTYEQYF.

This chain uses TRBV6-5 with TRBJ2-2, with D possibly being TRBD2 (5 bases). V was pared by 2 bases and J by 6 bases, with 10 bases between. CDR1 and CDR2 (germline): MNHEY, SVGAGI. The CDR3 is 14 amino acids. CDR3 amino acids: CASSYDGEAGELFF. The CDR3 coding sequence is TGTGCCAGCAGTTACGACGGGGAAGCCGGGGAGCTGTTTTTT.

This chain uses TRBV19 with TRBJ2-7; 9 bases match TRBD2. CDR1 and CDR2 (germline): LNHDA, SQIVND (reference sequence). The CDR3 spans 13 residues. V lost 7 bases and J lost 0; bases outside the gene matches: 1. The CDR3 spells CASNSGSSYEQYF. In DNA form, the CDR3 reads TGTGCCAGTAATAGCGGGAGCTCCTACGAGCAGTACTTC.

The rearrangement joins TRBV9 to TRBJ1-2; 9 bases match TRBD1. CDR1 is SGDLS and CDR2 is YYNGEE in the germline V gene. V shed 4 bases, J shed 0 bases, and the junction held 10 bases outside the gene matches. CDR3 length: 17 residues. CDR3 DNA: TGTGCCAGCAGCTCCCGGGACAGGGAAATCGCTAACTATGGCTACACCTTC. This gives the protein CASSSRDREIANYGYTF. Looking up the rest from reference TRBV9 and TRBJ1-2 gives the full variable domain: DSGVTQTPKHLITATGQRVTLRCSPRSGDLSVYWYQQSLDQGLQFLIQYYNGEERAKGNILERFSAQQFPDLHSELNLSSLELGDSALYFCASSSRDREIANYGYTFGSGTRLTVV.

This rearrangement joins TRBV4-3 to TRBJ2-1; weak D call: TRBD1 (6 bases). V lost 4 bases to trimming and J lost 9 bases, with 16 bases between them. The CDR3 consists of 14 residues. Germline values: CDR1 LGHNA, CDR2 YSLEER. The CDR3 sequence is CASSPSGQSSEQFF. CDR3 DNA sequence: TGCGCCAGCAGCCCCTCTGGACAGTCCAGTGAGCAGTTCTTC.

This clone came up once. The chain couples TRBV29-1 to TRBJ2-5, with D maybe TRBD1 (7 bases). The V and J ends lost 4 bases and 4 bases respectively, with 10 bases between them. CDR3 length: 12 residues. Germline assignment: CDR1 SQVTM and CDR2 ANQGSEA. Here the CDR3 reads CSVGRGLETQYF. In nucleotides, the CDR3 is TGCAGCGTTGGGAGGGGGCTAGAGACCCAGTACTTC.

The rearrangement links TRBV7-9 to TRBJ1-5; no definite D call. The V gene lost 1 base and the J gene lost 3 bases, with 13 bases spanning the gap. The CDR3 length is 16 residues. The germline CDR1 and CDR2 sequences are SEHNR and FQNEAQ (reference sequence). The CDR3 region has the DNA TGTGCCAGCAGCTTAGAGCACCCGAACTACAATCAGCCCCAGCATTTT. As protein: CASSLEHPNYNQPQHF.

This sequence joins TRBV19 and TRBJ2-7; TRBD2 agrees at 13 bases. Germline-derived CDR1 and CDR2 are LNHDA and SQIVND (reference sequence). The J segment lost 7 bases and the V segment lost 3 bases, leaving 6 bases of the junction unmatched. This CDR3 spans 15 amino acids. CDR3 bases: TGTGCCAGTAGTATGCGGGGACTAGCGGGACGGGAGCAGTACTTC. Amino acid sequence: CASSMRGLAGREQYF.